The clone carrying this T cell receptor beta chain was seen a handful of times. Each CDR3 protein gets one entry after TCRdb re-called the RT-PCR reads with MiXCR. The sample yields about 570,000 distinct CDR3 sequences, around 11% seen once. The entry originates in a study of response to subunit inactivated influenza vaccine. This CDR3 region has 13 residues. The germline V gene has CDR1 ENHRY and CDR2 SYGVKD. The ends lost 9 bases at V and 4 bases at J; junction bases unmatched: 5. The same sample was also studied in work on T cells expressing NK-cell markers. That study adds: UMIs accompanied the 5'RACE template switching by which TCR beta cDNA was made. Sorted CD3+CD56+NKG2C+, CD3+CD56+NKG2C- and CD3+CD56-NKG2C+ T cells provided the TCR beta repertoires. Seropositivity for HCMV was found in seven of the eight sequenced donors, with one seronegative. Nothing established the HCMV specificity of expanded NKG2C+ T cell clones.

The sequence came from a man in his fifties or sixties who received an inactivated influenza vaccine. The sequencing here drew on PBMCs from blood, taken on the day of vaccination. The chain joins TRBV10-3 to TRBJ2-1, with 8 bases lining up with TRBD1. The CDR3 spells CAIRQGLYNEQFF. Here the CDR3 DNA reads TGTGCCATAAGACAGGGGTTATACAATGAGCAGTTCTTC.